This T cell receptor (beta chain) is from a study of T-cell reconstitution after alpha-beta-depleted transplantation in children (dated by TCRdb to the mid-2010s). As for the study more broadly: The study quantitatively tracked T-cell immune reconstitution after TCRalphabeta/CD19-depleted allogeneic hematopoietic cell transplantation in children using TCR repertoire profiling.

This clonotype was seen a few times. It has no known antigen specificity. Base-call qualities are not available, and no considerably larger clone is one nucleotide away. Per the publication, the treatment or condition label means: allogeneic hematopoietic cell transplantation with graft depleted of TCRalphabeta T cells and CD19 B cells. Transplant recipients were children who received TCRalphabeta/CD19-depleted allogeneic hematopoietic cell grafts. Study-wide findings and limitations: The high TCRbeta diversity at day 60 in some patients was ascribed to recipient T cells and intrathymic progenitors that had survived conditioning. Hyperexpanded clone frequencies declined over subsequent months; after one year, T-cell counts and TCRbeta diversity were mostly attributed to newly produced T cells. About two months after transplant, the apparently early recovery of alphabetaT-cell counts reportedly depended on just several hundred clones that had expanded rapidly and came from non-depleted graft cells.

The library was built by means of PCR. The instrument given in TCRdb is Illumina HiSeq 2500. TCR libraries were prepared with molecular barcoding, using unique molecular identifiers to normalize TCRbeta repertoire quantification. Using fastp trimming at Q25 and MiXCR clonotype assembly, TCRdb reanalyzed the public sequencing data and kept in-frame beta chains. Each CDR3 protein gets just one entry, which takes the most common genes and DNA from the rows behind it. A total of about 240,000 distinct CDR3 sequences appear in this sample, more than 20% of them only once. The ten biggest clones cover approximately 2.5% of the sample. The junction shows trimming of 3 bases on V and 9 bases on J, and the gene matches do not reach 9 bases of it. Including cysteine and phenylalanine, the CDR3 has 15 amino acids. Here the CDR3 DNA is all that survives: 45 bases in frame from base 1. CDR1 and CDR2 were assigned from the germline V gene as MRHNA and SNTAGT.

This sequence uses TRBV6-4 and TRBJ2-1, and TRBD2 aligns with 9 junction nucleotides. The receptor was isolated from a girl aged 2 to 10 with Fanconi anemia, due to receive a stem cell transplant. The sample consisted of PBMCs, taken before TCRalphabeta/CD19-depleted stem cell transplant. The DNA sequence reads TGTGCCAGCAGTGAGGGCGGGGGGGCCTTCAGTGAGCAGTTCTTC. It encodes CASSEGGGAFSEQFF.